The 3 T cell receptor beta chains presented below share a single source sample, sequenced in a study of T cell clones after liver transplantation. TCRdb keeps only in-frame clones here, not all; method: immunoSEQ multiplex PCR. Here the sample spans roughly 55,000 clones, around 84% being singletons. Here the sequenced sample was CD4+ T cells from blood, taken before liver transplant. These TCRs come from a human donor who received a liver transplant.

The CDR3 spells CASSPQGRSYNSPLHF. CDR3 coding DNA: TGTGCCAGCAGCCCACAGGGCCGGTCCTATAATTCACCCCTCCACTTT. The chain is built from TRBV7-3 and TRBJ1-6; perhaps TRBD1 as D (6 bases). V was clipped by 5 bases and J by 1 base, with 12 bases between them. CDR3 size: 16 residues. Per germline, CDR1 SGHTA and CDR2 FQGTGA.

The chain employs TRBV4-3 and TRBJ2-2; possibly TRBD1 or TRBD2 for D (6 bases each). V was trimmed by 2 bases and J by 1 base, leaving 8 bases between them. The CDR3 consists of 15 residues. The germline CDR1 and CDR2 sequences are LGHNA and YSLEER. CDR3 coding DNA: TGCGCCAGCAGCCAAAAGGGGGGGAACACCGGGGAGCTGTTTTTT. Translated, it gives CASSQKGGNTGELFF.

The CDR3 is CASSLDRGSEQYF. CDR3 nucleotides: TGTGCCAGCAGCTTGGACAGGGGGAGCGAGCAGTACTTC. V and J are TRBV14 and TRBJ2-7, with 10 bases fitting TRBD1. There are 13 residues in the CDR3. Trimming took 5 bases from V and 6 from J; bases not matched to a gene: 4. Per the germline V gene, CDR1 is SGHDN and CDR2 is FVKESK.